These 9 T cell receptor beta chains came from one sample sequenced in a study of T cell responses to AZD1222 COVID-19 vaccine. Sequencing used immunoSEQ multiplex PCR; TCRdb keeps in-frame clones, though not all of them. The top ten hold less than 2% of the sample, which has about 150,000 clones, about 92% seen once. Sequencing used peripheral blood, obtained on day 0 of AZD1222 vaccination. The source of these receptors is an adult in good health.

CDR3 coding DNA: TGTGCCAGCAGCCAAGATCTAAGATACTCAACGCGGGAGCAGTACTTC. It translates to CASSQDLRYSTREQYF. This chain joins TRBV3-1 (or the pseudogene TRBV3-2) and TRBJ2-7; D is uncertain. From germline, CDR1 is LGHDT and CDR2 YNNKEL (reference sequence). The CDR3 sequence is 16 residues long. V lost 0 bases to trimming and J lost 7 bases, with 19 bases between them.

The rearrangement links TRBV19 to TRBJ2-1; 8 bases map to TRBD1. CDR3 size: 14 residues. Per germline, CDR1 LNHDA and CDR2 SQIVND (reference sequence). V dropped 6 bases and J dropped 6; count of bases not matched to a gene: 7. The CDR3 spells CASRDRGMINEQFF. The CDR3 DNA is TGTGCCAGTAGAGACAGGGGAATGATCAATGAGCAGTTCTTC.

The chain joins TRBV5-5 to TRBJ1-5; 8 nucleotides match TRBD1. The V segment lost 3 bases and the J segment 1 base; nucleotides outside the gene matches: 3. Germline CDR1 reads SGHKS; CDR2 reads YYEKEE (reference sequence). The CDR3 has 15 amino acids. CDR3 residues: CASSSGGGSNQPQHF. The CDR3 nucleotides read TGTGCCAGCAGCTCAGGGGGCGGGAGCAATCAGCCCCAGCATTTT.

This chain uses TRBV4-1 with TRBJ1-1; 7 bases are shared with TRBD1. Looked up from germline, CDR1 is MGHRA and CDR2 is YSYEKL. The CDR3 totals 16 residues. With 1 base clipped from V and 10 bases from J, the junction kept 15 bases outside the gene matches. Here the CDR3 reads CASSQAQKQGSPRAFF. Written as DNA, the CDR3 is TGCGCCAGCAGCCAAGCCCAAAAACAGGGGAGCCCGAGAGCTTTCTTT.

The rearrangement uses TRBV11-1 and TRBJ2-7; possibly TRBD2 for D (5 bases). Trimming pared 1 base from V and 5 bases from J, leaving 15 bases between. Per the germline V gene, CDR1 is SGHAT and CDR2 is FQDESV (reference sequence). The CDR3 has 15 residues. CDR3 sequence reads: CASSLGDGNINEQYF. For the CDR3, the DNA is TGTGCCAGCAGCTTAGGAGACGGGAATATCAACGAGCAGTACTTC.

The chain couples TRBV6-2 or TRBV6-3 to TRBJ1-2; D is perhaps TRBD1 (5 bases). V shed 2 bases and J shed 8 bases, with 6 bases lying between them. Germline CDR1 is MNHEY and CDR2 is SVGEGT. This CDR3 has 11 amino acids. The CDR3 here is CASSYGGGYTF. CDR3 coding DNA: TGTGCCAGCAGTTACGGGGGAGGCTACACCTTC.

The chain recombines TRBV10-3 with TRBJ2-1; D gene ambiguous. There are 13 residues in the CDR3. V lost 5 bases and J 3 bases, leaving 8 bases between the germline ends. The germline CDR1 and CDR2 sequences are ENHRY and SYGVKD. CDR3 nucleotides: TGTGCCATCAGTACTCCCCTCTACAATGAGCAGTTCTTC. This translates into CAISTPLYNEQFF.

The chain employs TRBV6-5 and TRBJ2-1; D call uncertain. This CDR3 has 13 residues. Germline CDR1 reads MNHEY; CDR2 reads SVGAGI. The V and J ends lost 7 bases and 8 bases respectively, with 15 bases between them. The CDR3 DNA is TGTGCCAGCACCTTTGTAACGGTAGATGAGCAGTTCTTC. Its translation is CASTFVTVDEQFF.

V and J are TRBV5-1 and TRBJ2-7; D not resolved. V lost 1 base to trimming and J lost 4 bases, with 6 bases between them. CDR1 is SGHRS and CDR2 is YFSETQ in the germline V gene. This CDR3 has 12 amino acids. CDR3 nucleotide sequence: TGCGCCAGCAGCTTGAACGGGTACGAGCAGTACTTC. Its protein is CASSLNGYEQYF.